This T cell receptor beta chain was recorded in a study of T cell repertoires in cytomegalovirus infection. TCRdb re-derived calls from the reads in MiXCR, one entry per CDR3 protein. The table shows about 830,000 distinct CDR3 sequences, with about 30% occurring only once. A single count supports this clonotype. Its antigen is unknown. The specimen was cultured CD8+ T cells from PBMCs, collected from culture after CMV antigen stimulation. The sequence derives from a human donor in good health (CMV status not recorded). Some clones in this sample may be carry-over from other donors' samples.

The CDR3 DNA is TGTGCCAGCAGCCAAACTTTCGGGACACTCTTTCAAGAGACCCAGTACTTC. Translation gives CASSQTFGTLFQETQYF. The V gene is TRBV3-1, the J gene TRBJ2-5; maybe TRBD1 (6 bases). The ends were cut back, 2 bases at V and 2 bases at J, with 18 bases in the middle. Germline CDR1 and CDR2: LGHDT and YNNKEL (reference sequence). The CDR3 extends over 17 amino acids.